The entry that follows covers one T cell receptor beta chain sequence. Both TCRalpha and TCRbeta chains were reverse transcribed with V-gene-specific primers. With a constant-region primer and a V-primer adapter, TCRs were subjected to 15 to 25 PCR cycles of amplification. Amplifying the isolated mRNA was done by in vitro transcription. Each CDR3 protein gets one entry after TCRdb re-called the reads with MiXCR. The profile shows 11,000 or so distinct CDR3 sequences, 45% to 55% of them singletons. The CDR3 runs 15 residues. V was cut by 0 bases and J by 2 bases, with 10 bases left in between. Per the germline V gene, CDR1 is SGHDN and CDR2 is FVKESK. This sample was included in a study of low-dose radiotherapy and immunotherapy resistance in tumors. Study-level background: With fractions of 0.5 Gy given every 2 weeks, Cohort 1 accumulated a total of 6.5 Gy. Daily oral aspirin at 300 mg began on cycle 1 day 1 and lasted four cycles.

This chain joins TRBV14 and TRBJ2-5; no reliable D call. The sequence came from a human donor with advanced metastatic prostate, ovarian, gallbladder or colorectal cancer (not recorded which). This table probably holds off-target reads from a library built for another chain. The DNA of the CDR3 is TGTGCCAGCAGCCAAGACAGGACGGAACAAGAGACCCAGTACTTC. This translates into CASSQDRTEQETQYF.